The text below deals with one T cell receptor (beta chain). These data come from a study of blood T cell repertoires in COVID-19. Across the whole study: Sites across the United States, Italy and Spain contributed samples from acute and convalescent COVID-19. From T cells, B-cell-depleted T cells, or PBMCs came the material, which was cDNA or gDNA.

The authors' processing: By means of reference gene primer amplification, nucleated cell counts were estimated. The table came from immunoSEQ multiplex PCR; TCRdb's copy has only in-frame clones and leaves some out. The D gene and trimming were derived from the DNA, and the V and J assignments and clone size from that table. The data contain about 110,000 clones, approximately 81% of them singletons. Germline V CDR1 and CDR2: MNHEY, SMNVEV (reference sequence). The CDR3 runs to 15 residues. The V segment lost 6 bases and the J segment 7 bases; nucleotides outside the gene matches: 8. The TCR comes from an elderly man with acute or convalescent COVID-19. Specimen: peripheral blood. The chain links TRBV27 to TRBJ2-1; 11 bases agree with TRBD2. Written as DNA, the CDR3 is TGTGCCAGCAGCCCACTAGCGGGAGCGTTGAATGAGCAGTTCTTC. Translation: CASSPLAGALNEQFF.